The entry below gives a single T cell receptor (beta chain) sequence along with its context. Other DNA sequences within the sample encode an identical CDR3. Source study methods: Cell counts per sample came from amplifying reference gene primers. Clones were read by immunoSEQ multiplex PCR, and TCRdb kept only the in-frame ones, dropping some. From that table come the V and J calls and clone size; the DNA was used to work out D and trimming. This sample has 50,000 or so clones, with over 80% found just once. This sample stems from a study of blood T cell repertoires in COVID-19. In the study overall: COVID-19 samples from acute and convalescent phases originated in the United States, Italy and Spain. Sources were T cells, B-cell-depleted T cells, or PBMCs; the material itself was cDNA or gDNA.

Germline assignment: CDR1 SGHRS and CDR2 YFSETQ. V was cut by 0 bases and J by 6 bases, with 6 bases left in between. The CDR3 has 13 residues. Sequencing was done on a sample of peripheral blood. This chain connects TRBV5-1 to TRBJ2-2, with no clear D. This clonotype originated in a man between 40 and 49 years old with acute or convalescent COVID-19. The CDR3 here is CASSLVVAGELFF. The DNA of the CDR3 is TGCGCCAGCAGCTTGGTAGTGGCCGGGGAGCTGTTTTTT.